Reported below is one T cell receptor beta chain. In the study's own analysis: Nucleated cell number was recorded as an estimate derived from reference gene primer amplification. The method was immunoSEQ multiplex PCR; TCRdb's version includes in-frame clones alone and lacks a portion of them. V, J and clone size derive from that table, while D and trimming were established from the DNA sequence. The data hold 65,000 or so clones, with approximately 88% observed a single time. Trimming removed 8 bases from V and 4 bases from J; junction bases left unmatched: 9. Germline V gene lookup returns CDR1 LNHNV and CDR2 YYDKDF (reference sequence). This CDR3 has 15 residues. Followed longitudinally, the Seattle patients had been enrolled during active infection. These data come from a study of blood T cell repertoires in COVID-19. Study-wide context: The United States, Italy and Spain were the sources of the acute and convalescent COVID-19 samples. Sources were T cells, B-cell-depleted T cells, or PBMCs; the material itself was cDNA or gDNA.

The sequence came from a man aged 25-45 years with COVID-19, enrolled during active disease. The sequencing sample was made of peripheral blood. V usage is TRBV15 and J usage is TRBJ1-3, with TRBD1 matching over 9 bases. CDR3 sequence (DNA): TGTGCCACCGGGCCGGGACAGGGATCCGGAAACACCATATATTTT. This codes for CATGPGQGSGNTIYF.